This T cell receptor (beta chain) stems from a study of Graves' ophthalmopathy and Graves' hyperthyroidism. The authors amplified TCR beta CDR3 regions, and they did so from RNA transcripts for repertoire sequencing. A first-round RT-PCR used HTBI primers, followed by a second-round multiplex PCR. TCRdb reprocessed the multiplex PCR reads with MiXCR, giving one entry per CDR3 protein. The sample has roughly 700,000 distinct CDR3 sequences, roughly 41% seen once; the top ten hold 44%. The length of the CDR3 is 16 residues. Trimming cost V 3 bases and J 2 bases, with 17 bases left between them. In germline, CDR1 is SGDLS, CDR2 YYNGEE. This clonotype occurred many times.

Sequencing was performed on peripheral blood. This TCR was sampled from an adult man with Graves' ophthalmopathy. This sequence joins TRBV9 and TRBJ1-1; D not certain. CDR3 bases: TGTGCCAGCAGCGCTGGGCCCGGAGGAAGAAACACTGAAGCTTTCTTT. Its translation is CASSAGPGGRNTEAFF.